Listed here are 5 T cell receptor beta chains from one sample, sequenced in a study of OX40 agonist ivuxolimab in advanced cancers. Sequenced by immunoSEQ multiplex PCR; TCRdb stores in-frame clones only, minus some. Here the sample spans approximately 65,000 clones, around 90% being singletons. The input for sequencing was CD4+ or CD8+ T cells sorted from blood, taken in a trial of the OX40 agonist ivuxolimab. The source of these receptors is an adult with an advanced solid tumor such as melanoma, head and neck, liver or kidney cancer.

This clone occurred once. The chain links TRBV12-5 to TRBJ1-6; 8 bases match TRBD1. Germline lookup yields CDR1 LGHNT and CDR2 FRNRAP. Losses at the gene ends were 6 bases for V and 9 bases for J; bases not matched to a gene: 4. CDR3 length: 13 residues. CDR3 in amino acids: CASGVTGGSPLHF. The CDR3 DNA reads as TGTGCTAGTGGGGTAACAGGGGGTTCACCCCTCCACTTT.

The genes are TRBV11-3 and TRBJ2-5, with TRBD1 as a possible D gene (7 bases). CDR3 length: 14 amino acids. Trimming left V 5 bases short and J 7 bases short, with 17 bases between. Germline lookup yields CDR1 SGHNT and CDR2 YENEEA. The CDR3 here is CASSGDSPGGTQYF. DNA for the CDR3: TGTGCCAGCAGCGGGGACTCCCCAGGGGGGACCCAGTACTTC.

CDR3 amino acids: CASAGPNQPQHF. CDR3 sequence (DNA): TGTGCCAGCGCCGGGCCAAATCAGCCCCAGCATTTT. The chain combines TRBV6-6 with TRBJ1-5, with D uncertain. Between the trimmed V and J ends, which lost 8 bases and 4 bases, there was a span of 9 bases. The germline CDR1 and CDR2 sequences are MNHNY and SVGAGI (reference sequence). The CDR3 consists of 12 residues.

This chain joins TRBV4-2 and TRBJ2-3, with 14 nucleotides matching TRBD2. Germline CDR1 LGHNA, CDR2 YNFKEQ. The J segment lost 1 base and the V segment lost 1 base, leaving 4 bases of the junction unmatched. The CDR3 is made up of 18 amino acids. The DNA for the CDR3 is TGTGCCAGCAGCCAAGGACTAGCGGGGGGGCCGCGCACAGATACGCAGTATTTT. It specifies CASSQGLAGGPRTDTQYF.

This clone appeared a single time. V gene TRBV5-1 combines with J gene TRBJ1-3; no definite D call. Germline CDR1 reads SGHRS; CDR2 reads YFSETQ. Trimming removed 7 bases at V and 0 bases at J, with 11 bases between. The CDR3 is 14 amino acids. Here the CDR3 reads CASGPGISGNTIYF. The CDR3 nucleotides read TGCGCCAGCGGCCCAGGTATCTCTGGAAACACCATATATTTT. The full variable domain, rest sourced from reference TRBV5-1 and TRBJ1-3, is KAGVTQTPRYLIKTRGQQVTLSCSPISGHRSVSWYQQTPGQGLQFLFEYFSETQRNKGNFPGRFSGRQFSNSRSEMNVSTLELGDSALYLCASGPGISGNTIYFGEGSWLTVV.